The T cell receptor beta chain described here comes from a study of T cell responses to AZD1222 COVID-19 vaccine. The germline V gene has CDR1 SGHRS and CDR2 YFSETQ. The J segment lost 0 bases and the V segment lost 0 bases, leaving 3 bases of the junction unmatched. This CDR3 comprises 16 residues. Sequencing was performed with immunoSEQ multiplex PCR; in TCRdb, only in-frame clones are kept and a portion is missing. The sample lists about 120,000 clones; about 85% were seen once. The source of this sequence is an adult in good health. The chain joins TRBV5-1 to TRBJ2-3; 8 bases agree with TRBD2. The sample in question was peripheral blood, obtained on day 0 of AZD1222 vaccination. Here the CDR3 reads CASSLAGGMSTDTQYF. DNA for the CDR3: TGCGCCAGCAGCTTGGCGGGGGGGATGAGCACAGATACGCAGTATTTT.